Included here is one T cell receptor beta chain sequence, with context. The antigen remains unidentified. The sample belongs to a study of radiation and T cells in renal cell carcinoma. Study-wide findings and caveats: Dominant CDR3 motifs were more common in irradiated tumors than controls.

This sample's treatment: treatment-naive control, cytoreductive nephrectomy. Using immunoSEQ multiplex PCR, the repertoire was profiled, and TCRdb retains in-frame clones only, with some absent. The sample holds about 5,600 clones, 68% seen once. Germline CDR1 reads SGHRS; CDR2 reads YFSETQ. V lost 4 bases and J 5 bases, leaving 13 bases between the germline ends. There are 14 residues in the CDR3. The source material was tumor tissue, sampled from a patient whose treatment was nephrectomy without radiotherapy. The chain links TRBV5-1 to TRBJ2-1; D may match TRBD1 or TRBD2 (5 bases each). This clonotype originated in a human donor with renal cell carcinoma. The CDR3 protein is CASSPGTIHNEQFF. DNA for the CDR3: TGCGCCAGCAGCCCTGGGACCATTCACAATGAGCAGTTCTTC.